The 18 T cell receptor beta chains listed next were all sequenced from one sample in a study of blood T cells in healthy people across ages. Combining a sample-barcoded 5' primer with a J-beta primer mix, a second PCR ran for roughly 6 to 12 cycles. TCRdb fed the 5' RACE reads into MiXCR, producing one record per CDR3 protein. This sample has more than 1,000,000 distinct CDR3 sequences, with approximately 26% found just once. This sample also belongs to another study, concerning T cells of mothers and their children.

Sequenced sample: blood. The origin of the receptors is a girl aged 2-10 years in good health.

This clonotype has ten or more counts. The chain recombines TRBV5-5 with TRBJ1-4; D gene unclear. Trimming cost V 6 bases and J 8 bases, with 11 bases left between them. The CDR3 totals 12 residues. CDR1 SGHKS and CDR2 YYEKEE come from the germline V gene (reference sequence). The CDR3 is CASNRGGEKLFF. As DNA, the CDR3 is TGTGCCAGCAATCGGGGAGGAGAAAAACTGTTTTTT.

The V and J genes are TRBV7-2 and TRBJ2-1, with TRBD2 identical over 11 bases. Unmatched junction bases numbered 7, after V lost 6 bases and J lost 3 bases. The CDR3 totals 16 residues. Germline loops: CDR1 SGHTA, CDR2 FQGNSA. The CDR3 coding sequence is TGTGCCAGCAGTTTTACTCTAGCGGGGGGCTACAATGAGCAGTTCTTC. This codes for CASSFTLAGGYNEQFF.

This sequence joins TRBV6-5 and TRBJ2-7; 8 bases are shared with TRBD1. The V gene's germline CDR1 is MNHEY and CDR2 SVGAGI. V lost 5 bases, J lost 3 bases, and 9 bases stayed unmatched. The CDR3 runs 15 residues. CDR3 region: CASSKQGENLYEQYF. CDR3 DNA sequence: TGTGCCAGCAGTAAACAGGGGGAAAACCTCTACGAGCAGTACTTC.

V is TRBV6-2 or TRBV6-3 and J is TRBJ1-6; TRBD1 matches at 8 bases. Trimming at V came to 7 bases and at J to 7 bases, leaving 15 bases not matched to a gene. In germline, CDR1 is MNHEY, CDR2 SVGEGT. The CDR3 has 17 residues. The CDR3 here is CASTDVQTGVMNSPLHF. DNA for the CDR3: TGTGCCAGCACCGACGTCCAGACAGGGGTCATGAATTCACCCCTCCACTTT.

The CDR3 spells CASSLGLSGKYYEQYF. Here the CDR3 DNA reads TGTGCCAGCAGCTTAGGGTTAAGCGGGAAATACTACGAGCAGTACTTC. V and J are TRBV7-9 and TRBJ2-7, with TRBD2 matching 7 bases. V was clipped by 1 base and J by 3 bases; unmatched bases: 9. The germline V gene has CDR1 SEHNR and CDR2 FQNEAQ (reference sequence). The CDR3 has 16 amino acids.

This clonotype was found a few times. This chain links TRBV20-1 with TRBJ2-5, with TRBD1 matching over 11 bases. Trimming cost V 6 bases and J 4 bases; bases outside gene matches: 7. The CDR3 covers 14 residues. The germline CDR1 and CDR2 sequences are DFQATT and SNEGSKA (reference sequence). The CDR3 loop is CSAKRGTGGETQYF. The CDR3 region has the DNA TGCAGTGCGAAAAGGGGGACAGGGGGAGAGACCCAGTACTTC.

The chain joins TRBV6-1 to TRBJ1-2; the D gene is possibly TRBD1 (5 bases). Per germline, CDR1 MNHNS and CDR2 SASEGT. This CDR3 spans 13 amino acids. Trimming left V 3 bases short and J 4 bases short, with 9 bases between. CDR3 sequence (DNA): TGTGCCAGCAGTGACTGGGGCGTCTATGGCTACACCTTC. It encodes CASSDWGVYGYTF.

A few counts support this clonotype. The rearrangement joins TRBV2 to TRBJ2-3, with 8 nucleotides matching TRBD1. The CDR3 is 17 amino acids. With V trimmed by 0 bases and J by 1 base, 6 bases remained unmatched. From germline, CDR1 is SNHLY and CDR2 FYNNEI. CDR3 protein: CASSEARTGQGTDTQYF. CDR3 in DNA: TGTGCCAGCAGTGAAGCCCGGACAGGGCAAGGCACAGATACGCAGTATTTT.

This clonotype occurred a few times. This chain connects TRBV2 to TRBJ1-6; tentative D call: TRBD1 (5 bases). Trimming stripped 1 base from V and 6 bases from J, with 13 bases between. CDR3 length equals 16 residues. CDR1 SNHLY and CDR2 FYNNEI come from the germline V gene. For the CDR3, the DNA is TGTGCCAGCAGTGAAGAGGGGACCGCCCCTAATTCACCCCTCCACTTT. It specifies CASSEEGTAPNSPLHF. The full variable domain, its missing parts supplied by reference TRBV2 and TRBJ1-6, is EPEVTQTPSHQVTQMGQEVILRCVPISNHLYFYWYRQILGQKVEFLVSFYNNEISEKSEIFDDQFSVERPDGSNFTLKIRSTKLEDSAMYFCASSEEGTAPNSPLHFGNGTRLTVT.

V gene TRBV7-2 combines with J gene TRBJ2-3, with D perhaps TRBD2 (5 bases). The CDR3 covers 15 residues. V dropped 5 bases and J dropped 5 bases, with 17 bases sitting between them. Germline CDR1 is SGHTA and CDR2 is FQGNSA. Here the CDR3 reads CASSATGPEVDTQYF. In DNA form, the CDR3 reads TGTGCCAGCAGCGCGACCGGGCCGGAGGTAGATACGCAGTATTTT.

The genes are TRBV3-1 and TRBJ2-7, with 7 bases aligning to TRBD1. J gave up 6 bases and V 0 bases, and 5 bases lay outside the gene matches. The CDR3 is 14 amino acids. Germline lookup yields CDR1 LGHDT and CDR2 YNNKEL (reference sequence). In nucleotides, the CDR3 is TGTGCCAGCAGCCAAGATTACGGGACAGTCGAGCAGTACTTC. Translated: CASSQDYGTVEQYF.

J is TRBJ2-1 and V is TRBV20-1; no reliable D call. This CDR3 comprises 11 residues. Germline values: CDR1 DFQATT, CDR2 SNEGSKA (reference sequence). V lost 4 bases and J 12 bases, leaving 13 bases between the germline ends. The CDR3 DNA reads TGCAGTGCTAAGGGTCCGGCCGGGCAGTTCTTC. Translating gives CSAKGPAGQFF.

The CDR3 loop is CSATSGERGQPQHF. Here the CDR3 DNA reads TGCAGTGCTACCTCAGGGGAAAGGGGTCAGCCCCAGCATTTT. The chain carries TRBV20-1 and TRBJ1-5, with D possibly matching TRBD1 (6 bases). Germline values: CDR1 DFQATT, CDR2 SNEGSKA (reference sequence). The V end lost 4 bases, the J end lost 6 bases, and 16 bases lay between the germline ends. The CDR3 runs to 14 residues.

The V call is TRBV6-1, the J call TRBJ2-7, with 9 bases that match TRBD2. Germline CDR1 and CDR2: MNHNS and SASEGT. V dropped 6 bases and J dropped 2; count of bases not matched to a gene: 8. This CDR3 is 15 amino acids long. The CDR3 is CASSRLAEVAYEQYF. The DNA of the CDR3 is TGTGCCAGCAGCCGACTAGCGGAAGTGGCCTACGAGCAGTACTTC.

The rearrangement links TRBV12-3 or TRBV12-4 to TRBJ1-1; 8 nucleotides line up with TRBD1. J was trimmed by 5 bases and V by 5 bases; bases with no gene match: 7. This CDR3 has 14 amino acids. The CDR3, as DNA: TGTGCCAGCAGTGCAGGGGGCTGGAGAACTGAAGCTTTCTTT. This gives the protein CASSAGGWRTEAFF.

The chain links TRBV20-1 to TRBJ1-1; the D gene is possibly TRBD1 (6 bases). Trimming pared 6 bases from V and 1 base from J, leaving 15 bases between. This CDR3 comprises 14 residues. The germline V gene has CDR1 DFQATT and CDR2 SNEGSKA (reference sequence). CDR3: CSAVLFRGNTEAFF. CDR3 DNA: TGCAGTGCGGTTCTCTTCAGGGGGAACACTGAAGCTTTCTTT.

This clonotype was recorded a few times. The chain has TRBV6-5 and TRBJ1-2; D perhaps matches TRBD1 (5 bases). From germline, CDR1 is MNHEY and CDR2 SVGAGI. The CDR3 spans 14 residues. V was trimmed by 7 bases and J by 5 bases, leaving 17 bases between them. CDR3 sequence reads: CASTKRLGRYGYTF. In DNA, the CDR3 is TGTGCCAGCACCAAGCGGCTGGGGCGGTATGGCTACACCTTC.

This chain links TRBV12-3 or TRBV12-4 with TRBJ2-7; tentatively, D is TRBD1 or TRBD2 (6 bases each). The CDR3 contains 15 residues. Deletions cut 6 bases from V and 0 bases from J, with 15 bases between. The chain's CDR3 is CASSTPGAPSYEQYF. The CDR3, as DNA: TGTGCCAGCAGCACCCCGGGGGCCCCCTCCTACGAGCAGTACTTC.